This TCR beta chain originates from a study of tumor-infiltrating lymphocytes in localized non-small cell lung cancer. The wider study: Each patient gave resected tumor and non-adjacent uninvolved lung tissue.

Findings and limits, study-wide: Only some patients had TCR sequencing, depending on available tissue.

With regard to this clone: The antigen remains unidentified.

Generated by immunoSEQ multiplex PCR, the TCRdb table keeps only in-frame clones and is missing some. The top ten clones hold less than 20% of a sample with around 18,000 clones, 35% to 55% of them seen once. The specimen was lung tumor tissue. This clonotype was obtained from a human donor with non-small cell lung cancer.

CDR3: CASSLYTVATNEKLFF. The CDR3 coding sequence is TGTGCCAGCAGCTTGTACACCGTTGCTACTAATGAAAAACTGTTTTTT. This chain joins TRBV5-4 and TRBJ1-4; D call uncertain. Germline loops: CDR1 SGHNT, CDR2 YYREEE (reference sequence). Trimming shortened V by 1 base and J by 2 bases, and 12 bases separated the two germline ends. This CDR3 comprises 16 residues.